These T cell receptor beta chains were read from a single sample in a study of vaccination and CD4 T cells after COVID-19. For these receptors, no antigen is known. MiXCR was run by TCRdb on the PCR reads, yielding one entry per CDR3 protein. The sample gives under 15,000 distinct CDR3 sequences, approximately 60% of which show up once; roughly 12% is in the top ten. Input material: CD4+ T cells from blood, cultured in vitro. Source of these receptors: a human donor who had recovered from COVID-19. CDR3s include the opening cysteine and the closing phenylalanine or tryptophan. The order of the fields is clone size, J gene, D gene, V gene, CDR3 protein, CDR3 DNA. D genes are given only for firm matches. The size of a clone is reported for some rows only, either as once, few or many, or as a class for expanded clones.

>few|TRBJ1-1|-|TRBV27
CASSPRGSKEAFF
TGTGCCAGCTCCCCGCGGGGGAGTAAGGAGGCTTTCTTT
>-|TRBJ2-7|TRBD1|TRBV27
CASSSWDRDEQYF
TGTGCCAGCAGTTCCTGGGACAGGGATGAGCAGTACTTC
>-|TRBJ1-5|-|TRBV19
CASKNGRGEQPQHF
TGTGCCAGTAAGAACGGCAGGGGCGAGCAGCCCCAGCATTTT
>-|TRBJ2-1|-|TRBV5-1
CASSFNGISLYNEQFF
TGCGCCAGCAGCTTTAACGGGATCAGTCTCTACAATGAGCAGTTCTTC
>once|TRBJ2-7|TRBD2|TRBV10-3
CAISEGIAGGTYEQYF
TGTGCCATCAGTGAGGGAATAGCGGGAGGCACCTACGAGCAGTACTTC
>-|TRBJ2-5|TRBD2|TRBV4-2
CASSPTSGREETQYF
TGTGCCAGCAGCCCGACTAGCGGGAGGGAAGAGACCCAGTACTTC
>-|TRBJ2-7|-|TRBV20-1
CSASRAGSLVYEQYF
TGCAGTGCTAGCAGAGCAGGGTCTCTCGTTTACGAGCAGTACTTC
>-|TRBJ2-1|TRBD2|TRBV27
CASSLPRESGSNEQFF
TGTGCCAGCAGTTTACCCAGAGAGAGCGGGAGCAATGAGCAGTTCTTC
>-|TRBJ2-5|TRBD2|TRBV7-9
CASSPGTSLGETQYF
TGTGCCAGCAGCCCCGGGACTAGCCTAGGGGAGACCCAGTACTTC
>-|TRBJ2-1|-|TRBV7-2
CASSLARNAYNEQFF
TGTGCCAGCAGCTTAGCGCGAAACGCGTACAATGAGCAGTTCTTC
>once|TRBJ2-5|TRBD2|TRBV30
CAWSFLAGTETQYF
TGTGCCTGGAGTTTCCTAGCGGGAACAGAGACCCAGTACTTC
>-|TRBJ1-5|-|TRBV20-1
CSARAYQGTNSNQPQHF
TGCAGTGCTAGAGCATACCAGGGAACTAATAGCAATCAGCCCCAGCATTTT
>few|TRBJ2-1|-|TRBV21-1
CASSKGGRGDEQFF
TGTGCCAGCAGCAAAGGGGGCAGAGGCGATGAGCAGTTCTTC
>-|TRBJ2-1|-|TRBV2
CASSGGLRDIEQFF
TGTGCCAGCAGTGGGGGCCTCCGGGACATTGAGCAGTTCTTC
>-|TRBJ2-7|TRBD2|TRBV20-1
CSARVGLAGGPYLYEQYF
TGCAGTGCTAGAGTCGGACTAGCGGGAGGGCCCTACCTTTACGAGCAGTACTTC
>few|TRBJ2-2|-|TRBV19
CASSDRRKNTGELFF
TGTGCCAGTAGTGATAGACGGAAGAACACCGGGGAGCTGTTTTTT
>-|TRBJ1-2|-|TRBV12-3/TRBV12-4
CASSFFGPPYGYTF
TGTGCCAGCAGTTTCTTCGGGCCCCCTTATGGCTACACCTTC
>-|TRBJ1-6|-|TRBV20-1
CSTGKGEGSPLHF
TGCAGTACTGGGAAGGGAGAAGGATCACCCCTCCACTTT
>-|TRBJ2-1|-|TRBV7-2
CASSRLKIEQFF
TGTGCCAGCAGCCGTCTCAAGATTGAGCAGTTCTTC
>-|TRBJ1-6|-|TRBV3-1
CASSQVHSGNSPLHF
TGTGCCAGCAGCCAAGTCCATTCTGGGAATTCACCCCTCCACTTT
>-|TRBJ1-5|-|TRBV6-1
CASSEGGNQPQHF
TGTGCCAGCAGTGAAGGGGGGAATCAGCCCCAGCATTTT
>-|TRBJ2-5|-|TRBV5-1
CASSSGQGKETQYF
TGCGCCAGCAGCTCTGGGCAGGGGAAAGAGACCCAGTACTTC
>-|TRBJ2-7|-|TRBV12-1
CASSCPLAGGTSYEQYF
TGTGCCAGCAGCTGCCCCTTAGCGGGTGGGACCTCCTACGAGCAGTACTTC
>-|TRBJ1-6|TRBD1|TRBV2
CASRRTGGSYNSPLHF
TGTGCCAGCAGGAGGACAGGGGGATCCTATAATTCACCCCTCCACTTT
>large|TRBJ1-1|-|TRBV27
CASSTYSGETEAFF
TGTGCCAGCAGTACCTACTCGGGGGAAACTGAAGCTTTCTTT
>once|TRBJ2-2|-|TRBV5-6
CASSFPNTGELFF
TGTGCCAGCAGCTTCCCAAACACCGGGGAGCTGTTTTTT
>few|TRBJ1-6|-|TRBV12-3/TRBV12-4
CASSFGGNQNSPLHF
TGTGCCAGCAGTTTCGGCGGGAACCAAAATTCACCCCTCCACTTT
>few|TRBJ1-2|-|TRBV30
CAWSDTGLYGYTF
TGTGCCTGGAGCGACACTGGCCTCTATGGCTACACCTTC
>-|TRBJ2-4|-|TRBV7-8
CASSLARLSWAKNIQYF
TGTGCCAGCAGCTTAGCGCGTCTCTCGTGGGCCAAAAACATTCAGTACTTC
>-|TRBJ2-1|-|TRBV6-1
CAISEYRTGDNEQFF
TGTGCCATCAGTGAGTATCGGACGGGAGACAATGAGCAGTTCTTC
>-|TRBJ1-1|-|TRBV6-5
CASSSPGRTAGNTEAFF
TGTGCCAGCAGTTCCCCCGGGAGAACGGCGGGGAACACTGAAGCTTTCTTT
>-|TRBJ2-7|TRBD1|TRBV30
CAWSGDDGTERYEQYF
TGTGCCTGGAGTGGGGATGATGGGACAGAACGCTACGAGCAGTACTTC